The 3 T cell receptor beta chains reported below all come from one sample, sequenced in a study of blood T cell repertoires in COVID-19. Profiling relied on immunoSEQ multiplex PCR, and the TCRdb table lists in-frame clones only, not all of them. The sample lists over 250,000 clones, approximately 85% occurring once. Sequencing was performed on peripheral blood. These receptors came from a woman in her seventies with acute or convalescent COVID-19.

V is TRBV5-4 and J is TRBJ2-3, with 9 nucleotides matching TRBD1. The germline V gene has CDR1 SGHNT and CDR2 YYREEE (reference sequence). CDR3 size: 18 residues. The V segment lost 1 base and the J segment 4 bases; nucleotides outside the gene matches: 13. The CDR3 region has the DNA TGTGCCAGCAGCTTGAAATCAACCGGGACAGGGCAGGCAGATACGCAGTATTTT. Translating gives CASSLKSTGTGQADTQYF. The full variable domain, with the rest looked up from reference TRBV5-4 and TRBJ2-3, is ETGVTQSPTHLIKTRGQQVTLRCSSQSGHNTVSWYQQALGQGPQFIFQYYREEENGRGNFPPRFSGLQFPNYSSELNVNALELDDSALYLCASSLKSTGTGQADTQYFGPGTRLTVL.

The chain recombines TRBV5-1 with TRBJ2-3; D might be TRBD2 (6 bases). The V gene's germline CDR1 is SGHRS and CDR2 YFSETQ. V was cut by 0 bases and J by 1 base, with 9 bases left in between. The CDR3 totals 15 residues. CDR3 protein: CASSLGGGGTDTQYF. CDR3 bases: TGCGCCAGCAGCTTGGGTGGCGGGGGCACAGATACGCAGTATTTT.

The chain couples TRBV5-1 to TRBJ1-1; D call uncertain. CDR1 is SGHRS and CDR2 is YFSETQ in the germline V gene. CDR3 length: 14 residues. V was clipped by 4 bases and J by 5 bases, with 15 bases between them. CDR3: CASSAAGSKTEAFF. CDR3 bases: TGCGCCAGCAGCGCCGCGGGGTCAAAGACTGAAGCTTTCTTT.